This TCR beta chain was found in a study of T-cell reconstitution after alpha-beta-depleted transplantation in children. Study outcomes and limitations: Several hundred rapidly expanded clones from non-depleted graft cells reportedly supplied alpha-beta T cells about two months post-transplant.

The sample holds many counts of this clonotype. Antigen: not known. Germline CDR1 is ENHRY and CDR2 is SYGVKD. Trimming took off 3 bases at V and 3 bases at J, with 9 bases between the two ends. This CDR3 has 14 amino acids. Unique molecular identifiers were used to barcode this TCRbeta library. TCRdb re-analysed the PCR reads in MiXCR, keeping a single row per CDR3 protein. Here the sample spans about 260,000 distinct CDR3 sequences, approximately 8% being singletons. The sample consisted of PBMCs, mostly from graft donor cells, taken 180 days after TCRalphabeta/CD19-depleted stem cell transplant. The receptor was isolated from a male patient under 18 who had a stem cell transplant for acute lymphoblastic leukemia, so the T cells may come from the graft donor. The rearrangement uses TRBV10-3 and TRBJ1-5, with D possibly TRBD1 on 5 matching bases. The CDR3 DNA reads TGTGCCATCAGTGATAAAGGGGCCAATCAGCCCCAGCATTTT. As protein: CAISDKGANQPQHF.